The 20 T cell receptor beta chains reported below all come from one sample, sequenced in a study of blood T cell repertoires in COVID-19. Data came from immunoSEQ multiplex PCR; TCRdb stores just in-frame clones and leaves some out. The sample has some 160,000 clones, 75% to 85% seen once. The source material was peripheral blood. These receptors originate from a human donor in a cohort sampled during active COVID-19.

V usage is TRBV6-5 and J usage is TRBJ1-2; D gene uncertain. Germline lookup yields CDR1 MNHEY and CDR2 SVGAGI. The CDR3 runs to 14 residues. Trimming pared 0 bases from V and 11 bases from J, leaving 16 bases between. For the CDR3, the DNA is TGTGCCAGCAGTTACTCGATGGAGTCTGGGTTTTACACCTTC. This encodes CASSYSMESGFYTF.

This clone appeared a single time. One junction end does not reproduce the germline sequence, and a read error may be involved. The V gene is TRBV25-1, the J gene TRBJ2-7; 10 nucleotides match TRBD2. The CDR3 runs 13 residues. CDR1 is MGHDK and CDR2 is SYGVNS in the germline V gene. CDR3 nucleotide sequence: TGTGCCAGCAGTCTAGCGGGAGCCTACGCGCAGTACTTC. It yields the protein CASSLAGAYAQYF.

This chain links TRBV13 with TRBJ2-6; maybe TRBD2 (6 bases). Germline V gene lookup returns CDR1 PRHDT and CDR2 FYEKMQ (reference sequence). The CDR3 totals 18 residues. The V end lost 0 bases, the J end lost 1 base, and 13 bases lay between the germline ends. The DNA of the CDR3 is TGTGCCAGCAGCTTAGGGGGAGGCCCCAGGTCTGGGGCCAACGTCCTGACTTTC. It codes for CASSLGGGPRSGANVLTF.

In this sample, this clone turned up a few times. The V call is TRBV7-9, the J call TRBJ1-4; 9 bases are a match to TRBD1. From germline, CDR1 is SEHNR and CDR2 FQNEAQ (reference sequence). CDR3 length: 13 residues. V was clipped by 3 bases and J by 10 bases; unmatched bases: 3. The CDR3 sequence: CASSFLTGGKLFF. CDR3 DNA sequence: TGTGCCAGCAGCTTTCTGACAGGGGGAAAACTGTTTTTT.

The DNA for the CDR3 is TGTGCCAGTAGAGATAGCGGGGGGGCAGGCTTAGGTACGCAGTATTTT. This sequence encodes CASRDSGGAGLGTQYF. The chain is built from TRBV19 and TRBJ2-3, with 11 bases aligning to TRBD2. CDR1 LNHDA and CDR2 SQIVND come from the germline V gene (reference sequence). J gave up 8 bases and V 6 bases, and 13 bases lay outside the gene matches. This CDR3 region has 16 residues.

This clone was seen more than once but under ten times. This chain connects TRBV10-3 to TRBJ2-7; 10 bases fit TRBD1. Germline trimming cut 10 bases from V and 0 bases from J; bases unmatched to any gene: 6. The germline V gene has CDR1 ENHRY and CDR2 SYGVKD. The CDR3 consists of 14 residues. CDR3 sequence: CATRTGGSSYEQYF. The CDR3 nucleotides are TGTGCCACGCGGACAGGGGGAAGCTCCTACGAGCAGTACTTC.

This chain links TRBV28 with TRBJ1-6; perhaps TRBD1 as D (5 bases). Trimming stripped 6 bases from V and 9 bases from J, with 9 bases between. This CDR3 has 12 amino acids. CDR1 MDHEN and CDR2 SYDVKM come from the germline V gene. The CDR3 sequence is CASRTTGSPLHF. CDR3 bases: TGTGCCAGCAGGACCACAGGTTCACCCCTCCACTTT.

V is TRBV6-5 and J is TRBJ2-2; TRBD1 aligns across 11 bases. The CDR3 contains 14 residues. With 4 bases clipped from V and 6 bases from J, the junction kept 1 base outside the gene matches. Looked up from germline, CDR1 is MNHEY and CDR2 is SVGAGI. The CDR3, as DNA: TGTGCCAGCAGTTTGGACAGGGGGCCCGGGGAGCTGTTTTTT. Translation gives CASSLDRGPGELFF.

The gene calls are TRBV2 and TRBJ1-2; 7 nucleotides match TRBD1. CDR1 and CDR2 (germline): SNHLY, FYNNEI. Trimming cost V 1 base and J 8 bases; bases outside gene matches: 7. This CDR3 has 14 amino acids. The CDR3 loop is CASSEDRGREGYTF. The CDR3 DNA reads as TGTGCCAGCAGTGAAGACAGGGGCAGAGAGGGCTACACCTTC.

This rearrangement joins TRBV19 to TRBJ1-2, with 9 bases lining up with TRBD1. Unmatched junction bases numbered 10, after V lost 5 bases and J lost 6 bases. The V gene's germline CDR1 is LNHDA and CDR2 SQIVND (reference sequence). The CDR3 is made up of 15 amino acids. The CDR3 here is CASSFSTGGGDGYTF. The CDR3 region has the DNA TGTGCCAGTAGTTTTTCAACAGGGGGCGGCGATGGCTACACCTTC. The full variable domain, with the rest looked up from reference TRBV19 and TRBJ1-2, is DGGITQSPKYLFRKEGQNVTLSCEQNLNHDAMYWYRQDPGQGLRLIYYSQIVNDFQKGDIAEGYSVSREKKESFPLTVTSAQKNPTAFYLCASSFSTGGGDGYTFGSGTRLTVV.

The chain is built from TRBV10-1 and TRBJ2-2, with D perhaps TRBD1 (6 bases). Germline V gene sequence: CDR1 WNHNN, CDR2 SYGVQD (reference sequence). The CDR3 extends over 18 amino acids. V lost 6 bases and J lost 3, with 23 bases in between. In DNA, the CDR3 is TGCGCCAGCAGCCCGGGACATTATCAACTTAGGCACACCGGGGAGCTGTTTTTT. Translation gives CASSPGHYQLRHTGELFF.

The chain combines TRBV11-3 with TRBJ2-2, with D possibly TRBD1 on 5 matching bases. This CDR3 has 14 residues. The ends were cut back, 3 bases at V and 4 bases at J, with 9 bases in the middle. The germline gives CDR1 SGHNT, CDR2 YENEEA. CDR3 amino acids: CASSFHRGTGELFF. The CDR3 DNA is TGTGCCAGCAGCTTTCATAGGGGCACCGGGGAGCTGTTTTTT.

V usage is TRBV27 and J usage is TRBJ2-7, with D uncertain. The germline V and J ends were trimmed by 3 bases and 0 bases, with 9 bases remaining between them. Germline values: CDR1 MNHEY, CDR2 SMNVEV (reference sequence). The CDR3 contains 14 residues. Here the CDR3 reads CASSFGDGSYEQYF. The CDR3 DNA sequence: TGTGCCAGCAGTTTCGGAGACGGCTCCTACGAGCAGTACTTC.

The chain recombines TRBV11-2 with TRBJ1-2; a weak D match, TRBD1 (6 bases). The germline CDR1 and CDR2 sequences are SGHAT and FQNNGV. The CDR3 loop spans 13 amino acids. V was cut by 4 bases and J by 4 bases, with 10 bases left in between. Here the CDR3 DNA reads TGTGCCAGCAGCTCGACAGGACCCTATGGCTACACCTTC. This translates into CASSSTGPYGYTF.

The chain employs TRBV12-3 or TRBV12-4 and TRBJ1-2; TRBD1 is a possible D gene (5 bases). This CDR3 is built from 13 residues. V dropped 6 bases and J dropped 4 bases, with 12 bases sitting between them. The CDR3 nucleotides are TGTGCCAGCAGGCCGGGGGAGGGCTATGGCTACACCTTC. Encoded protein: CASRPGEGYGYTF.

The chain links TRBV7-9 to TRBJ2-6; 11 bases fit TRBD2. The ends lost 4 bases at V and 0 bases at J; junction bases unmatched: 5. CDR1 is SEHNR and CDR2 is FQNEAQ in the germline V gene (reference sequence). The CDR3 contains 18 residues. The CDR3 nucleotides are TGTGCCAGCAGCTCCCCTAGCGGGGGGCTCTCTGGGGCCAACGTCCTGACTTTC. This sequence encodes CASSSPSGGLSGANVLTF.

This chain connects TRBV2 to TRBJ1-4; tentatively, D is TRBD1 (6 bases). V lost 4 bases, J lost 10 bases, and 16 bases lay in between. The CDR3 contains 14 residues. The germline CDR1 and CDR2 sequences are SNHLY and FYNNEI. The CDR3 loop is CASSAGQGMGKLFF. The CDR3 DNA sequence: TGTGCCAGCAGTGCGGGGCAGGGGATGGGAAAACTGTTTTTT.

CDR3: CASTEPGLTYEQYF. The DNA of the CDR3 is TGTGCCAGCACCGAACCCGGACTGACCTACGAGCAGTACTTC. The chain has TRBV7-2 and TRBJ2-7; tentatively, D is TRBD2 (5 bases). CDR3 length: 14 amino acids. From germline, CDR1 is SGHTA and CDR2 FQGNSA. Trimming stripped 7 bases from V and 2 bases from J, with 15 bases between.

The chain joins TRBV4-3 to TRBJ1-3; D is ambiguous. V was cut by 1 base and J by 0 bases, with 7 bases left in between. Germline values: CDR1 LGHNA, CDR2 YSLEER. The CDR3 covers 15 residues. CDR3 residues: CASSQAPYSGNTIYF. CDR3 nucleotides: TGCGCCAGCAGCCAAGCACCCTACTCTGGAAACACCATATATTTT.

The chain links TRBV18 to TRBJ2-7, with D tentatively TRBD2 (5 bases). Germline lookup yields CDR1 KGHSH and CDR2 LQKENI. The CDR3 is 15 residues long. V was trimmed by 0 bases and J by 6 bases, leaving 15 bases between them. As DNA, the CDR3 is TGTGCCAGCTCACCACCAGAGGGTGGGCGAGGCGAGCAGTACTTC. Amino acid sequence: CASSPPEGGRGEQYF. The full variable domain, its missing parts supplied by reference TRBV18 and TRBJ2-7, is NAGVMQNPRHLVRRRGQEARLRCSPMKGHSHVYWYRQLPEEGLKFMVYLQKENIIDESGMPKERFSAEFPKEGPSILRIQQVVRGDSAAYFCASSPPEGGRGEQYFGPGTRLTVT.